The following is a TCR beta chain sequence with its context. What it binds is unknown. The sample is drawn from a study of OX40 agonist ivuxolimab in advanced cancers. On the study more broadly: Six ivuxolimab dose levels, 0.01 to 10 mg/kg, were given intravenously every 2 weeks. With a range of 23 to 79, age averaged 60 years, and 70% to 85% were male.

Patients with a history of autoimmune disease or on systemic immunosuppression were excluded. Assay used: immunoSEQ multiplex PCR; TCRdb lists only in-frame clones, some missing. The table records tens of thousands of clones, 85% of them present only once. The study, taken as a whole, reports: Patients with a partial response at 0.1-3.0 mg/kg had among the lowest clonal expansion.

V shed 5 bases and J shed 0 bases, with 9 bases lying between them. Germline V lookup: CDR1 GTSNPN, CDR2 SVGIG (reference sequence). The CDR3 is 13 residues long. This material consisted of CD4+ or CD8+ T cells sorted from blood, taken in a trial of the OX40 agonist ivuxolimab. The gene calls are TRBV30 and TRBJ2-3; unclear D gene. This TCR came from an adult with an advanced solid tumor such as melanoma, head and neck, liver or kidney cancer. CDR3 coding DNA: TGTGCCTGGGTCAAGGACAGCACAGATACGCAGTATTTT. Its translation is CAWVKDSTDTQYF. The full variable domain, with the rest looked up from reference TRBV30 and TRBJ2-3, is SQTIHQWPATLVQPVGSPLSLECTVEGTSNPNLYWYRQAAGRGLQLLFYSVGIGQISSEVPQNLSASRPQDRQFILSSKKLLLSDSGFYLCAWVKDSTDTQYFGPGTRLTVL.